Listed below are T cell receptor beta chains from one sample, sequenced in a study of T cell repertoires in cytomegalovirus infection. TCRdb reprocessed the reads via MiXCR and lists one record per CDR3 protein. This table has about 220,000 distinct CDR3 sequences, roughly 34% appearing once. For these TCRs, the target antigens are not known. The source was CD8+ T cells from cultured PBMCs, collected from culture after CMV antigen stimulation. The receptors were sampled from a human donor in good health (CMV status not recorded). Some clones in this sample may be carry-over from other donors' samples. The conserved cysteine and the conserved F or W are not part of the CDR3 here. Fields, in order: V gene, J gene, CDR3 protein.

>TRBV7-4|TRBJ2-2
ASNFPGLANTGVLF
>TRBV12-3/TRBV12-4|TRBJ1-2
ASSLNNGYT
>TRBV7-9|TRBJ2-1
ASSRGEEQF
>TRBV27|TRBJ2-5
ASRPSGRQETQY
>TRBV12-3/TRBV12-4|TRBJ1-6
ASSNLGAGVSSYNSPLH
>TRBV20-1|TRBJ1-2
SARDTRDYGYT
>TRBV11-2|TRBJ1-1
ASSLWGREVSNTEAF
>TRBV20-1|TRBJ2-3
SARAGDYRDTQY
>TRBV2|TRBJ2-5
ATPAGTGSQETQY
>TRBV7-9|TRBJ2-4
ASSPRGGSPSKNIQY
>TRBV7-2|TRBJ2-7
ASSSSPGQGYEQY
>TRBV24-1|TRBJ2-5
ATSEIGMVGETQY
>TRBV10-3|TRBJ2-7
ATGLGRGEQY
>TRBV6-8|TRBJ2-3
ASPPFRDSSTDTQY
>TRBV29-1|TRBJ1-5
SVEPHRAPYSNQPQH
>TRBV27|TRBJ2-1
ASSFVSGVLNNEQF
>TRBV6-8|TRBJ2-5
ASSSGQQETQY
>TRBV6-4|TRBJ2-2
ASSNTQGRDTGELF
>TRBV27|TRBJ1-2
ASSLFRRGDQYGYT
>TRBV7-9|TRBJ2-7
ASSLDSGGPYEQY
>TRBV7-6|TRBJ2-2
ASSGTRDRVTGELF
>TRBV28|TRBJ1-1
ASALWKVTEAF
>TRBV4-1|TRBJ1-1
ASSQDNRGNTEAF
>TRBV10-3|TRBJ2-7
AISESEGNYEQY
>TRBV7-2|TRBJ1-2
ASSLNYGTANYGYT
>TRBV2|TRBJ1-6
ASNDRGNLGSPLH
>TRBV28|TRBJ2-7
ASTHRDRHYEQY
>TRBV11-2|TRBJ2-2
ASSYRGTSGITGELF
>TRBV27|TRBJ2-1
ASSFYKSIQF
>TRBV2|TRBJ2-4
AAKGALYPNIQY
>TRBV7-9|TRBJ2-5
ASSFVGQETQY
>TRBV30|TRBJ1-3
AWSANRPGNTIY
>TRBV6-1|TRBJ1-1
ASSRTGPRGNTEAF
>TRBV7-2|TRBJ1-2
ASSPVGFNYGYT
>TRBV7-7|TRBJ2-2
ASSDRRGPGELF
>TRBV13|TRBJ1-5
ASSFARDNQPQH
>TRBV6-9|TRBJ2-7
ATTPTGGTYEQY
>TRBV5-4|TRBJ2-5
ASSLASSGGPGTQY
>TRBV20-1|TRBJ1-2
SPLNREGSSPNYGYT
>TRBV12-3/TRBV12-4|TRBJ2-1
ASSRAIGIYNEQF
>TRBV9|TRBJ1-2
ASSETGEARPGYGYT
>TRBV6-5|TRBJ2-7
ASSYSGSGGVQY
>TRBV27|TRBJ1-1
ASSSLDAPGTF
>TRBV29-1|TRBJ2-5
SVSGDRRGNKETQY
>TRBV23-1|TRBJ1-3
ASGDRVTSGNTIY
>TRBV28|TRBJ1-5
ASSSPGGNQPQH
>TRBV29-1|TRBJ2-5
SVEDLPEGGIETQY
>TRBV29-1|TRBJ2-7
SVLVTGVYEQY
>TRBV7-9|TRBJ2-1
ASSPGRQGAQGNEQF
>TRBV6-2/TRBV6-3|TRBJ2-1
ASRGANNEQF
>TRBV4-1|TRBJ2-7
ASSSAMGVYYEQY
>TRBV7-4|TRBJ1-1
ASSPTGKKIEAF
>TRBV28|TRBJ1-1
ASLGGALNTEAF
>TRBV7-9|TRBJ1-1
ASSLGRGPNTEAF
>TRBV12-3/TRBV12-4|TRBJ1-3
ASSSGSGNTIY
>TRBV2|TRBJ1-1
ASSDGRGNTEAF